This entry concerns a single T cell receptor (beta chain). Its antigen is as yet unknown. This sample is part of a study of blood T cells in healthy people across ages. Regarding the study as a whole: Researchers deemed the diversity estimates from one million T cells underestimates.

The CDR3 is 15 amino acids. Germline CDR1 SQVTM, CDR2 ANQGSEA. V lost 4 bases, J lost 0 bases, and 13 bases lay in between. Together with a sample-barcoded 5' primer, a J-beta primer mix was included in a second PCR lasting about 6 to 11 cycles. The authors tagged each cDNA molecule using a template-switch adaptor with 12 random nucleotides. TCRdb reanalysed the 5' RACE reads using MiXCR and keeps one entry per CDR3 protein. The table includes about 400,000 distinct CDR3 sequences, 52% detected once. The individuals who served as donors were healthy Caucasians living in Russia, aged about 6 to 95. What was sequenced was blood. The chain carries TRBV29-1 and TRBJ1-5; D is possibly TRBD1 (5 bases). The TCR was taken from a man aged 60 to 75 in good health. In DNA, the CDR3 is TGCAGCGTTGGAGGGGCAGGGAATAGCAATCAGCCCCAGCATTTT. Translated: CSVGGAGNSNQPQHF.